These 29 T cell receptor beta chains came from one sample sequenced in a study of molecular identifiers for immune sequencing clone quantification (dated by TCRdb to the late 2010s). Libraries were constructed by PCR. The reads were generated on an Illumina HiSeq 4000. The public reads were run again by TCRdb, first through fastp at Q25 and then through MiXCR, and only productive beta chains were kept. Merged by CDR3 protein, the rows form single entries marked with the most common genes and DNA. This sample gives 60,000 to 70,000 distinct CDR3 sequences in total; 15% to 20% of them show up just once. The top ten hold approximately 1.5% of the sample. The source material was naive CD8+ T cells from blood, with Jurkat cell RNA spiked in. Taken with the paper, the label for cell subset or site translates to: FACS-sorted CD8+CD4-CCR7+CD45RA+ naive T cells. These receptors were collected from a human donor in good health. Some libraries in this study had Jurkat cell RNA spiked in.

This clonotype was seen a few times. The chain combines TRBV12-3 or TRBV12-4 with TRBJ2-2, with D unresolved. The CDR3 spans 13 residues. Between the trimmed V and J ends, which lost 8 bases and 6 bases, there was a span of 13 bases. CDR3 sequence reads: CASLAAAAGELFF. The CDR3, as DNA: TGTGCCAGCTTGGCAGCCGCGGCCGGGGAGCTGTTTTTT.

This clonotype was seen many times. The chain's CDR3 is CASSIQGASGELFF. The CDR3 coding sequence is TGTGCCAGCAGTATACAGGGGGCCTCCGGGGAGCTGTTTTTT. The chain joins TRBV6-5 to TRBJ2-2; 9 bases match TRBD1. Germline loops: CDR1 MNHEY, CDR2 SVGAGI. The length of the CDR3 is 14 residues. The J segment lost 6 bases and the V segment lost 5 bases, leaving 4 bases of the junction unmatched.

About this clonotype: No conserved phenylalanine or tryptophan ends this CDR3, so it is likely a read error. The chain uses TRBV13 and TRBJ1-1, with 7 bases identical to TRBD1. The CDR3 totals 16 residues. Germline V gene sequence: CDR1 PRHDT, CDR2 FYEKMQ (reference sequence). The CDR3 bases are TGTGTCAGCAGCTCACCAGGGACAGAATTGAACACTGAAGCTTTCCTT. Protein: CVSSSPGTELNTEAFL.

This clonotype was seen ten or more times. The chain recombines TRBV7-8 with TRBJ2-7; the D is unclear. V lost 3 bases, J lost 5 bases, and 11 bases lay in between. CDR3 size: 13 residues. Germline-derived CDR1 and CDR2 are SGHVS and FQNEAQ. The chain's CDR3 is CASSLISFDEQYF. The CDR3 coding sequence is TGTGCCAGCAGCTTGATAAGTTTCGACGAGCAGTACTTC.

This clonotype was found many times. This chain connects TRBV27 to TRBJ2-2; maybe TRBD1 (6 bases). V lost 4 bases to trimming and J lost 0 bases, with 12 bases between them. Germline V gene lookup returns CDR1 MNHEY and CDR2 SMNVEV (reference sequence). The CDR3 is made up of 16 amino acids. The CDR3: CASSYYRATNTGELFF. CDR3 nucleotide sequence: TGTGCCAGCAGTTATTACAGGGCTACGAACACCGGGGAGCTGTTTTTT.

This clonotype was seen repeatedly, ten times or more. J is TRBJ2-3 and V is TRBV29-1; no reliable D call. Germline CDR1 is SQVTM and CDR2 is ANQGSEA. The CDR3 loop spans 11 amino acids. V lost 3 bases to trimming and J lost 4 bases, with 5 bases between them. This chain's CDR3 is CSVDLSDTQYF. The DNA of the CDR3 is TGCAGCGTTGATCTCTCAGATACGCAGTATTTT.

This clonotype was detected only a few times. V and J are TRBV5-1 and TRBJ2-7; 7 nucleotides line up with TRBD1. Germline V lookup: CDR1 SGHRS, CDR2 YFSETQ. Trimming at V came to 2 bases and at J to 5 bases, leaving 4 bases not matched to a gene. The CDR3 spans 13 residues. The CDR3 region is CASSFNRGHEQYF. CDR3 DNA sequence: TGCGCCAGCAGCTTTAACAGGGGCCACGAGCAGTACTTC.

This chain links TRBV19 with TRBJ2-7; TRBD2 aligns across 7 bases. This CDR3 is built from 16 residues. Germline assignment: CDR1 LNHDA and CDR2 SQIVND (reference sequence). V lost 1 base to trimming and J lost 3 bases; unmatched junction nucleotides: 9. The CDR3 coding sequence is TGTGCCAGTAGTATAGCGGAGGGGACTAAATACTACGAGCAGTACTTC. Its translation: CASSIAEGTKYYEQYF.

This clonotype was counted at least ten times. Here the CDR3 reads CASSLVDLTDTQYF. DNA for the CDR3: TGCGCCAGCAGCTTGGTAGACCTCACAGATACGCAGTATTTT. This chain joins TRBV5-1 and TRBJ2-3; D uncertain. The length of the CDR3 is 14 residues. V lost 0 bases, J lost 2 bases, and 7 bases lay in between. From germline, CDR1 is SGHRS and CDR2 YFSETQ.

As for this clonotype: Compared with germline, one end of the junction differs, possibly owing to a read error. The rearrangement links TRBV19 to TRBJ1-3; D may be TRBD1 (5 bases). Per the germline V gene, CDR1 is LNHDA and CDR2 is SQIVND (reference sequence). The CDR3 sequence is 15 residues long. The CDR3 here is CASSDDSYNGDTIYF. CDR3 coding DNA: TGTGCCAGTAGTGACGACAGCTACAATGGAGACACCATATATTTT.

This clonotype was counted between two and nine times. The genes are TRBV21-1 and TRBJ2-7; the tabulated D call, TRBD2, remains unverified against the DNA. TRBV21-1 is a recognized pseudogene. The CDR3 loop spans 16 amino acids. The CDR3 reads CASSKAVAGEVYEQYF. CDR3 coding DNA: TGTGCCAGCAGCAAAGCAGTAGCGGGAGAGGTGTACGAGCAGTACTTC.

This clonotype was picked up many times. The CDR3 region is CASSQEVSGRADPYNEQFF. In DNA form, the CDR3 reads TGCGCCAGCAGCCAAGAAGTTAGCGGGAGGGCCGATCCCTACAATGAGCAGTTCTTC. The chain employs TRBV4-3 and TRBJ2-1; 11 bases align to TRBD2. The CDR3 is 19 amino acids. The germline gives CDR1 LGHNA, CDR2 YSLEER. Trimming took 0 bases from V and 2 from J; bases not matched to a gene: 9.

The rearrangement uses TRBV5-4 and TRBJ2-7; 9 nucleotides match TRBD2. The V gene end was trimmed by 4 bases and the J gene end by 2 bases; junction bases not matched to a gene: 7. Germline CDR1 is SGHNT and CDR2 is YYREEE (reference sequence). The CDR3 is 15 residues long. In nucleotides, the CDR3 is TGTGCCAGCAGCCCCGGACTAGCGTTTACCTACGAGCAGTACTTC. Its protein product is CASSPGLAFTYEQYF.

This clonotype was picked up a small number of times. The CDR3 bases are TGTGCCAGCGGAGTATGGACAGGGCTCTCCTACGAGCAGTACTTC. This translates into CASGVWTGLSYEQYF. The J gene is TRBJ2-7, the V gene TRBV5-4; 8 bases are a match to TRBD1. The J segment lost 0 bases and the V segment lost 7 bases, leaving 9 bases of the junction unmatched. CDR1 is SGHNT and CDR2 is YYREEE in the germline V gene (reference sequence). CDR3 length: 15 residues.

A remark on this clonotype: A much bigger clone sits one base away, suggesting this may be a read error. This CDR3 fails to terminate in the conserved phenylalanine or tryptophan, so it likely reflects a read error. The chain links TRBV6-1 to TRBJ2-3; 9 bases line up with TRBD1. The junction had 9 bases not matched to a gene; V was cut back by 6 bases and J by 5 bases. CDR3 length equals 15 residues. Germline values: CDR1 MNHNS, CDR2 SASEGT. CDR3: CASRLTGGLGDTQYL. For the CDR3, the DNA is TGTGCCAGCAGATTAACAGGGGGCCTCGGAGATACGCAGTATCTT.

The sample holds many counts of this clonotype. The chain combines TRBV7-6 with TRBJ2-7; the D gene is possibly TRBD1 (5 bases). The CDR3 length is 15 residues. Germline CDR1 and CDR2: SGHVS and FNYEAQ. V lost 1 base and J 2 bases, leaving 12 bases between the germline ends. This chain's CDR3 is CASSLEFAGPYEQYF. The CDR3 DNA reads TGTGCCAGCAGCTTAGAGTTCGCAGGGCCCTACGAGCAGTACTTC.

As concerns this clonotype: The junction departs from the called germline gene at one end, perhaps through a read error. The rearrangement joins TRBV6-2 or TRBV6-3 to TRBJ2-7; 10 bases line up with TRBD1. The germline CDR1 and CDR2 sequences are MNHEY and SVGEGT. The CDR3 is made up of 15 amino acids. CDR3 DNA: TGTGCCGGCAGTTACTGGGGACAGGGGAGGGGCGAGCAGTACTTC. Its protein is CAGSYWGQGRGEQYF.

A few counts support this clonotype. The J gene is TRBJ2-3, the V gene TRBV12-3 or TRBV12-4; tentative D call: TRBD1 (5 bases). Trimming removed 5 bases at V and 5 bases at J, with 8 bases between. The CDR3 sequence is 12 residues long. The CDR3 reads CASSPDRDTQYF. CDR3 sequence (DNA): TGTGCCAGCAGTCCCGACAGAGATACGCAGTATTTT.

In this sample, this clonotype turned up many times. The chain combines TRBV6-2 or TRBV6-3 with TRBJ2-3; no definite D call. Germline CDR1 MNHEY, CDR2 SVGEGT. Trimming cost V 2 bases and J 2 bases, with 5 bases left between them. The CDR3 is made up of 13 amino acids. DNA of the CDR3: TGTGCCAGCAGTTACAGTTACACAGATACGCAGTATTTT. Translating it yields CASSYSYTDTQYF.

The chain combines TRBV6-5 with TRBJ1-2, with D perhaps TRBD1 (6 bases). The CDR3 loop spans 16 amino acids. V dropped 0 bases and J dropped 6 bases, with 17 bases sitting between them. Germline V gives CDR1 MNHEY, CDR2 SVGAGI. CDR3 sequence (DNA): TGTGCCAGCAGTTACTCGTTCGTATTGGGGGCGGATGGCTACACCTTC. It translates to CASSYSFVLGADGYTF.

This clonotype has a handful of counts. The chain couples TRBV5-4 to TRBJ1-2; D gene uncertain. The CDR3 is 13 amino acids. The V and J ends lost 0 bases and 4 bases respectively, with 7 bases between them. Germline V gene sequence: CDR1 SGHNT, CDR2 YYREEE (reference sequence). The CDR3 here is CASSLGPAYGYTF. In DNA form, the CDR3 reads TGTGCCAGCAGCTTGGGTCCGGCCTATGGCTACACCTTC.

The sample holds many counts of this clonotype. This chain connects TRBV27 to TRBJ2-7, with D maybe TRBD1 (6 bases). Between the trimmed V and J ends, which lost 8 bases and 3 bases, there was a span of 14 bases. CDR3 length equals 13 residues. Looked up from germline, CDR1 is MNHEY and CDR2 is SMNVEV (reference sequence). The CDR3 is CASASTGLYEQYF. The CDR3 nucleotides read TGTGCCAGCGCATCGACAGGACTCTACGAGCAGTACTTC.

To note about this clonotype: One junction end does not reproduce the germline sequence, and a read error may be involved. The rearrangement links TRBV4-3 to TRBJ2-7; TRBD2 aligns across 9 bases. CDR1 and CDR2 from the germline V gene are LGHNA and YSLEER. This CDR3 is 15 amino acids long. The CDR3 coding sequence is TGCGTCAGCAGCCAAGGGCTAGCGGGAATCTACGAGCAGTACTTC. Its translation is CVSSQGLAGIYEQYF.

This clonotype was observed at least ten times. The chain carries TRBV2 and TRBJ2-3; TRBD2 matches 10 bases. The CDR3 has 19 amino acids. Germline CDR1 reads SNHLY; CDR2 reads FYNNEI. The J segment lost 1 base and the V segment lost 8 bases, leaving 18 bases of the junction unmatched. This CDR3 is CASGGLAAFRGMGTDTQYF. The CDR3 bases are TGTGCCAGCGGCGGACTAGCGGCATTCCGGGGGATGGGCACAGATACGCAGTATTTT.

This clonotype was seen ten or more times. The chain combines TRBV24-1 with TRBJ2-3; TRBD2 matches 11 bases. This CDR3 has 16 residues. Germline loops: CDR1 KGHDR, CDR2 SFDVKD. The J segment lost 5 bases and the V segment lost 4 bases, leaving 7 bases of the junction unmatched. CDR3 protein: CATSDSGLAELDTQYF. CDR3 nucleotides: TGTGCCACCAGTGACTCGGGACTAGCGGAGCTAGATACGCAGTATTTT.

This clonotype was recorded many times. The chain recombines TRBV13 with TRBJ2-7; no reliable D call. Germline values: CDR1 PRHDT, CDR2 FYEKMQ (reference sequence). CDR3 length: 13 residues. The ends were cut back, 1 base at V and 3 bases at J, with 7 bases in the middle. CDR3 bases: TGTGCCAGCAGCTTAGACAACGGCTACGAGCAGTACTTC. Protein sequence: CASSLDNGYEQYF.

This clonotype was detected a few times. The chain has TRBV4-3 and TRBJ2-1; TRBD2 aligns across 11 bases. With 5 bases clipped from V and 8 bases from J, the junction kept 11 bases outside the gene matches. The germline V gene encodes CDR1 LGHNA and CDR2 YSLEER. This CDR3 has 16 residues. This CDR3 reads CASSAPIAGGPDEQFF. CDR3 bases: TGCGCCAGCAGCGCCCCAATAGCGGGAGGGCCGGATGAGCAGTTCTTC.

This clonotype showed up just a few times. V usage is TRBV19 and J usage is TRBJ2-2; D is uncertain. The germline CDR1 and CDR2 sequences are LNHDA and SQIVND (reference sequence). Trimming pared 0 bases from V and 6 bases from J, leaving 14 bases between. The CDR3 consists of 16 residues. CDR3 sequence reads: CASSIDTESVAGELFF. CDR3 nucleotide sequence: TGTGCCAGTAGTATAGATACGGAGTCAGTCGCCGGGGAGCTGTTTTTT.

This clonotype was counted ten times or more. The chain has TRBV20-1 and TRBJ1-4; no definite D call. The V end lost 5 bases, the J end lost 8 bases, and 15 bases lay between the germline ends. The CDR3 contains 13 residues. Germline CDR1 and CDR2: DFQATT and SNEGSKA (reference sequence). This CDR3 reads CSAPDQEREKLFF. CDR3 bases: TGCAGTGCTCCCGACCAGGAAAGGGAAAAACTGTTTTTT.